The present TCR beta chain was sequenced within a study of beta chain features in type 1 diabetes. This clone was recorded a few times. Its antigen is still unknown. The study, taken as a whole, reports: People with Type 1 diabetes carried modestly yet significantly shorter TCRB CDR3s in all four CD4+ subsets.

Expressed TCRB transcripts were sequenced because the entire RNA isolate underwent reverse transcription. Sequencing used immunoSEQ multiplex PCR; TCRdb keeps in-frame clones, though not all of them. The sample lists about 370,000 clones, 9.6% occurring once. The CDR3 spans 13 residues. V dropped 4 bases and J dropped 9; count of bases not matched to a gene: 7. Germline assignment: CDR1 SGHTA and CDR2 FQGNSA. The collection from each donor was one heparinised blood draw averaging roughly 100 mL. CD45RO/CCR7/CD25/CD127/CD95/CD27 separated CD4+ naive, central memory, regulatory and stem cell-like memory cells by sorting.

V is TRBV7-2 and J is TRBJ1-1; 8 bases agree with TRBD1. This TCR came from a man aged 25-45 years with type 1 diabetes. The specimen sequenced was central memory CD4+ T cells from blood. CDR3 sequence: CASSSDGQGQAFF. In DNA form, the CDR3 reads TGTGCCAGCAGCTCGGATGGACAGGGCCAAGCTTTCTTT. The full variable domain, completed using reference TRBV7-2 and TRBJ1-1, is GAGVSQSPSNKVTEKGKDVELRCDPISGHTALYWYRQSLGQGLEFLIYFQGNSAPDKSGLPSDRFSAERTGGSVSTLTIQRTQQEDSAVYLCASSSDGQGQAFFGQGTRLTVV.